These T cell receptor beta chains were read from a single sample in a study of cytomegalovirus exposure and HLA in healthy donors. TCRdb's table, derived via immunoSEQ multiplex PCR, lists solely in-frame clones and lacks some. The data contain approximately 160,000 clones, approximately 78% of them singletons. The sequencing input was PBMCs. The receptors originated from a woman aged 18-29 years in good health and CMV-seronegative. The CDR3 runs from the conserved cysteine through the conserved F or W. Fields, in order: J gene, clone size, D gene, V gene, CDR3 protein, CDR3 DNA. The D gene is left open where the match is weak. The size field is filled for only some rows; it gives once, few, many or a size class.

TRBJ1-2 | NA | TRBD1 | TRBV6-6 | CASIPDEGAVYGYTF | TGTGCCAGCATCCCCGACGAGGGGGCAGTCTATGGCTACACCTTC
TRBJ2-1 | NA | TRBD2 | TRBV6-1 | CASNLAGSNEQFF | TGTGCCAGCAACCTAGCGGGATCCAATGAGCAGTTCTTC
TRBJ1-2 | NA | TRBD1 | TRBV16 | CASRQSGGDNYGYTF | TGTGCCAGCAGACAGTCAGGGGGCGATAACTATGGCTACACCTTC
TRBJ2-5 | NA | TRBD1 | TRBV5-1 | CASSLGGTGWQETQYF | TGCGCCAGCAGCTTGGGCGGGACAGGGTGGCAAGAGACCCAGTACTTC
TRBJ2-1 | NA | TRBD2 | TRBV27 | CASSFSASGFYNEQFF | TGTGCCAGCAGTTTCTCGGCTAGCGGGTTTTACAATGAGCAGTTCTTC
TRBJ2-1 | NA | NA | TRBV7-9 | CASSSSFSSYNEQFF | TGTGCCAGCAGCTCGAGCTTTAGCTCCTACAATGAGCAGTTCTTC
TRBJ2-7 | NA | TRBD1 | TRBV30 | CAWSVGYRGAEQYF | TGTGCCTGGAGTGTAGGTTACAGGGGGGCCGAGCAGTACTTC
TRBJ2-3 | NA | NA | TRBV5-1 | CASSFGGSSTDTQYF | TGCGCCAGCAGCTTCGGCGGGTCTAGCACAGATACGCAGTATTTT
TRBJ2-7 | NA | NA | TRBV11-2 | CASSFTQGPYEQYF | TGTGCCAGCAGCTTTACACAGGGCCCCTACGAGCAGTACTTC
TRBJ2-7 | NA | TRBD1 | TRBV5-5 | CASSLASRGSDYEQYF | TGTGCCAGCAGCTTGGCGTCCAGGGGGAGCGACTACGAGCAGTACTTC
TRBJ1-4 | NA | NA | TRBV19 | CASSPGGVRGEKLFF | TGTGCCAGTAGTCCCGGGGGGGTTCGCGGTGAAAAACTGTTTTTT
TRBJ2-6 | once | TRBD1 | TRBV4-1 | CASSQRTGGNSGANVLTF | TGCGCCAGCAGCCAGCGGACAGGGGGCAACTCTGGGGCCAACGTCCTGACTTTC
TRBJ2-7 | NA | NA | TRBV7-9 | CASSLSGSYEQYF | TGTGCCAGCAGCTTATCGGGGAGCTACGAGCAGTACTTC
TRBJ1-5 | NA | NA | TRBV4-1 | CASSQVFTGTNQPQHF | TGCGCCAGCAGCCAAGTTTTCACAGGGACCAATCAGCCCCAGCATTTT
TRBJ1-4 | NA | NA | TRBV14 | CASSQVGVVGKLFF | TGTGCCAGCAGCCAAGTCGGGGTTGTCGGAAAACTGTTTTTT